Shown below are 6 T cell receptor beta chains from a single sample sequenced in a study of identical twins. TCRdb passed the 5' RACE reads through MiXCR, listing each CDR3 protein once. The table includes 150,000 or so distinct CDR3 sequences, under 4.5% detected once. Material for sequencing was memory T cells sorted from blood. The receptors here all came from a man younger than 35 in good health.

The V call is TRBV20-1, the J call TRBJ2-5; TRBD2 aligns across 11 bases. V was pared by 3 bases and J by 1 base, with 10 bases of the junction left unmatched. This CDR3 region has 17 residues. Germline CDR1 and CDR2: DFQATT and SNEGSKA (reference sequence). The CDR3 spells CSASGGLAEVGQETQYF. CDR3 in DNA: TGCAGTGCTAGCGGGGGACTAGCGGAGGTGGGCCAAGAGACCCAGTACTTC.

The chain recombines TRBV11-3 with TRBJ2-1, with 7 nucleotides matching TRBD1. V was clipped by 5 bases and J by 7 bases; unmatched bases: 8. The CDR3 length is 14 residues. The germline CDR1 and CDR2 sequences are SGHNT and YENEEA. CDR3 residues: CASSVTGLTNEQFF. The DNA for the CDR3 is TGTGCCAGCAGCGTGACAGGGCTTACAAATGAGCAGTTCTTC. The complete variable domain, with remaining parts taken from reference TRBV11-3 and TRBJ2-1, reads EAGVVQSPRYKIIEKKQPVAFWCNPISGHNTLYWYLQNLGQGPELLIRYENEEAVDDSQLPKDRFSAERLKGVDSTLKIQPAELGDSAVYLCASSVTGLTNEQFFGPGTRLTVL.

This clonotype was observed at least ten times. The rearrangement links TRBV15 to TRBJ2-7; D unresolved. The CDR3 contains 17 residues. The germline V gene has CDR1 LNHNV and CDR2 YYDKDF (reference sequence). V shed 3 bases and J shed 0 bases, with 18 bases lying between them. The CDR3 coding sequence is TGTGCCACCAGCAGGGCCCCGCCGAGCGCCACCTCCTACGAGCAGTACTTC. Amino acids: CATSRAPPSATSYEQYF.

This clonotype showed up many times. V gene TRBV7-9 combines with J gene TRBJ2-7; TRBD1 might be the D (6 bases). In germline, CDR1 is SEHNR, CDR2 FQNEAQ (reference sequence). The CDR3 length is 11 residues. Trimming pared 5 bases from V and 7 bases from J, leaving 9 bases between. Here the CDR3 DNA reads TGTGCCAGCAGCCAAGACAGGGAGCAGTACTTC. As protein: CASSQDREQYF.

The chain recombines TRBV11-2 with TRBJ2-3, with TRBD2 matching 8 bases. The CDR3 loop spans 15 amino acids. J gave up 11 bases and V 10 bases, and 20 bases lay outside the gene matches. Germline CDR1 reads SGHAT; CDR2 reads FQNNGV. The CDR3 DNA reads TGTGCCACCCGACAGGCGGGGACTAGGACCGTTTTGCAGTATTTT. Translation gives CATRQAGTRTVLQYF.

This clonotype was found many times. The rearrangement uses TRBV12-3 or TRBV12-4 and TRBJ2-1, with TRBD2 matching over 9 bases. The CDR3 has 16 amino acids. V shed 3 bases, J shed 4 bases, and the junction held 7 bases outside the gene matches. DNA for the CDR3: TGTGCCAGCAGTTTCCTAGGCGGGAGGGTTTACAATGAGCAGTTCTTC. It encodes CASSFLGGRVYNEQFF.